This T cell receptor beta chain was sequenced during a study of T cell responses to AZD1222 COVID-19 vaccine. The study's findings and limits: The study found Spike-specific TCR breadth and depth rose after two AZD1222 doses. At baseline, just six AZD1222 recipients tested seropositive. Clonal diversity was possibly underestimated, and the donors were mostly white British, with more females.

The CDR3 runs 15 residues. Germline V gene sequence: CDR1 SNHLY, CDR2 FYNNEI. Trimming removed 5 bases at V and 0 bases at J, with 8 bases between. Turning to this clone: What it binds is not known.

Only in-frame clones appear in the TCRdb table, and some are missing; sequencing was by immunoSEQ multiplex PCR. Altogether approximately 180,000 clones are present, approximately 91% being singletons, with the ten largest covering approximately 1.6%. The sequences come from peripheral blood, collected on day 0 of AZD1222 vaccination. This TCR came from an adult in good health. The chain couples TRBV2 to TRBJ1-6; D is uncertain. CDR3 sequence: CASSIQSSYNSPLHF. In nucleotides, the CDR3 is TGTGCCAGCAGTATACAGAGCTCCTATAATTCACCCCTCCACTTT.